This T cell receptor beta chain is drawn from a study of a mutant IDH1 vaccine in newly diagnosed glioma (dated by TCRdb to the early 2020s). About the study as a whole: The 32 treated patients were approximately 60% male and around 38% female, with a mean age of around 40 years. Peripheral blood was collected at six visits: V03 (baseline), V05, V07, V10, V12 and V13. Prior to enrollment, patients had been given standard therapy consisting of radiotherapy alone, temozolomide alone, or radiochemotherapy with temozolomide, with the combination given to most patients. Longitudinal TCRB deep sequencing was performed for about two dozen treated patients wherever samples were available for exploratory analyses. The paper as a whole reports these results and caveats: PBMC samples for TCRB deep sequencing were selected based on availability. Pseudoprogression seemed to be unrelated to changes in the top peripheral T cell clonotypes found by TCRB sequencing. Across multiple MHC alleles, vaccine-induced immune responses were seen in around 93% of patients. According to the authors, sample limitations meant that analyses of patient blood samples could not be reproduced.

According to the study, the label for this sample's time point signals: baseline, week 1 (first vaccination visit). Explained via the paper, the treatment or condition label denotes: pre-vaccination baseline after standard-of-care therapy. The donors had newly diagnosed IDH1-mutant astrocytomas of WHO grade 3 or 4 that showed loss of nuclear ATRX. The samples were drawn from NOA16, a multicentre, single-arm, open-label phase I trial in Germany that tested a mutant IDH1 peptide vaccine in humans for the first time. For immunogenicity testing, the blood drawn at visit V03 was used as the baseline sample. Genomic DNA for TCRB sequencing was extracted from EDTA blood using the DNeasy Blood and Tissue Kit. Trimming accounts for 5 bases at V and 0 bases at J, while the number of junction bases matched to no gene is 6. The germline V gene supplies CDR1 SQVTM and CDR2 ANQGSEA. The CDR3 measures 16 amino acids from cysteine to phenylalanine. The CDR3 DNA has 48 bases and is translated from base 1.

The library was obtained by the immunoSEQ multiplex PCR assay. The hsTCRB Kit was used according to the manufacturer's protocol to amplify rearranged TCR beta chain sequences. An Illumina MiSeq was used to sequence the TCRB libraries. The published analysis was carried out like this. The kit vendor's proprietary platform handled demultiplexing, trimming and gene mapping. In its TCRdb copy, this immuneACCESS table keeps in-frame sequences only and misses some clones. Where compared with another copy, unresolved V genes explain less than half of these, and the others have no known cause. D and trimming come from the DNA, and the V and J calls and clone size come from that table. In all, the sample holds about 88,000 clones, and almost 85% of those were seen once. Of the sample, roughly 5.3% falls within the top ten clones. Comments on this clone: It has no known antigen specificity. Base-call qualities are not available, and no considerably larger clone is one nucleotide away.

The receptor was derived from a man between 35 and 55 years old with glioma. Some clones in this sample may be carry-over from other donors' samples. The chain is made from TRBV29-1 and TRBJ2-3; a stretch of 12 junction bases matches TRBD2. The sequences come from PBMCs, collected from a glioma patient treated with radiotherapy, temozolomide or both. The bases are TGCAGCGTTAGAGGGACTAGCGGGCCGAGCACAGATACGCAGTATTTT. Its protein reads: CSVRGTSGPSTDTQYF.